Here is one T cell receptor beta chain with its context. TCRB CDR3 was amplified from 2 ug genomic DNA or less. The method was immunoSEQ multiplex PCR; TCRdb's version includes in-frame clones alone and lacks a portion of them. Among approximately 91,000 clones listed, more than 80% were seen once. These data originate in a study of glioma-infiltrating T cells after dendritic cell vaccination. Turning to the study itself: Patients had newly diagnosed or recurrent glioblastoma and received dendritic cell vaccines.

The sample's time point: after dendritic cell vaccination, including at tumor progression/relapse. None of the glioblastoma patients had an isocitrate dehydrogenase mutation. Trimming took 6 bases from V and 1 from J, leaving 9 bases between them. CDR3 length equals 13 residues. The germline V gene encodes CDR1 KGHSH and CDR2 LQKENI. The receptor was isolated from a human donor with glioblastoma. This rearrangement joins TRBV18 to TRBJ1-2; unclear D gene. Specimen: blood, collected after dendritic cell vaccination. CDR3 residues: CASSPDNNYGYTF. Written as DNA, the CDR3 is TGTGCCAGCTCCCCTGACAATAACTATGGCTACACCTTC.